The 23 T cell receptor beta chains given below trace back to one sample, sequenced in a study of blood T cell repertoires in COVID-19. TCRdb's copy holds only in-frame clones and misses some; the assay was immunoSEQ multiplex PCR. Of about 330,000 clones in the sample, 88% were seen once. Specimen: PBMCs or T cells enriched from blood (not recorded which). These receptors originate from a man aged 30 to 45 who had recovered from COVID-19.

The V and J genes are TRBV7-2 and TRBJ2-7, with 11 nucleotides matching TRBD1. V lost 3 bases and J lost 5; bases outside the gene matches: 3. Germline-derived CDR1 and CDR2 are SGHTA and FQGNSA. The CDR3 loop spans 14 amino acids. CDR3 residues: CASSFGTGGHEQYF. The CDR3 DNA sequence: TGTGCCAGCAGCTTCGGGACAGGGGGACACGAGCAGTACTTC.

The gene calls are TRBV19 and TRBJ2-1; 7 nucleotides line up with TRBD1. V dropped 3 bases and J dropped 7; count of bases not matched to a gene: 9. CDR3 length equals 15 residues. Per germline, CDR1 LNHDA and CDR2 SQIVND (reference sequence). CDR3 coding DNA: TGTGCCAGTAGTATTACCCGGGACAGAAATAATGAGCAGTTCTTC. It yields the protein CASSITRDRNNEQFF.

This sequence joins TRBV18 and TRBJ2-2; TRBD2 matches at 9 bases. Germline CDR1 is KGHSH and CDR2 is LQKENI. The V gene end was trimmed by 0 bases and the J gene end by 7 bases; junction bases not matched to a gene: 3. This CDR3 comprises 15 residues. The DNA for the CDR3 is TGTGCCAGCTCACCACCGGGACTAGCTGGCGGGGAGCTGTTTTTT. Protein sequence: CASSPPGLAGGELFF.

The chain uses TRBV5-1 and TRBJ2-3, with TRBD2 matching over 7 bases. The CDR3 loop spans 15 amino acids. Germline V lookup: CDR1 SGHRS, CDR2 YFSETQ. After removal of 0 bases from V and 2 bases from J, the junction contained 3 bases not matched to a gene. The CDR3 region is CASSLGSGDTDTQYF. The CDR3 DNA reads as TGCGCCAGCAGCTTGGGCAGCGGGGACACAGATACGCAGTATTTT.

This chain links TRBV19 with TRBJ2-3, with D unclear. Germline CDR1 LNHDA, CDR2 SQIVND (reference sequence). With 7 bases removed from V and 3 bases from J, the gap between germline ends came to 17 bases. The CDR3 consists of 15 residues. The CDR3 nucleotides are TGTGCCAGTACCCCTACCGCCTTCGGGACAGATACGCAGTATTTT. Amino acids: CASTPTAFGTDTQYF.

This clone was seen just once. The chain employs TRBV7-2 and TRBJ2-1; D is ambiguous. The CDR3 is 15 residues long. Germline V gene data show CDR1 as SGHTA and CDR2 as FQGNSA. V was cut by 2 bases and J by 3 bases, with 11 bases left in between. In DNA, the CDR3 is TGTGCCAGCAGCTTAAGTAGTGCTAACTACAATGAGCAGTTCTTC. It encodes CASSLSSANYNEQFF.

The chain has TRBV6-5 and TRBJ1-1; 7 bases are a match to TRBD1. The ends lost 2 bases at V and 7 bases at J; junction bases unmatched: 4. Germline CDR1 MNHEY, CDR2 SVGAGI. The CDR3 extends over 13 amino acids. The CDR3 DNA reads TGTGCCAGCAGTTACGGAGCAGGGGGTGAAGCTTTCTTT. Residues: CASSYGAGGEAFF.

The chain recombines TRBV29-1 with TRBJ1-3, with a tentative D call TRBD1 (6 bases). The CDR3 totals 15 residues. Germline CDR1 reads SQVTM; CDR2 reads ANQGSEA. The germline V and J ends were trimmed by 3 bases and 3 bases, with 15 bases remaining between them. The DNA for the CDR3 is TGCAGCGTTGAGACGGTGGGGGCGCGTGGAAACACCATATATTTT. Translation gives CSVETVGARGNTIYF.

The rearrangement links TRBV6-5 to TRBJ1-3; a possible D gene is TRBD1 (5 bases). There are 14 residues in the CDR3. V lost 9 bases and J 2 bases, leaving 14 bases between the germline ends. Germline values: CDR1 MNHEY, CDR2 SVGAGI. The CDR3 loop reads CARGEQRTGNTIYF. CDR3 nucleotides: TGTGCCAGAGGGGAACAGAGAACTGGAAACACCATATATTTT.

The count of this clone is one. This chain joins TRBV29-1 and TRBJ2-3, with D unclear. The length of the CDR3 is 12 residues. Germline V gene data show CDR1 as SQVTM and CDR2 as ANQGSEA. V was cut by 2 bases and J by 2 bases, with 5 bases left in between. The CDR3 nucleotides are TGCAGCGTTGAACTAGACACAGATACGCAGTATTTT. Residues: CSVELDTDTQYF.

This clone was recorded only once. The rearrangement joins TRBV6-5 to TRBJ2-7, with 9 positions matching TRBD1. The CDR3 runs 13 residues. Per germline, CDR1 MNHEY and CDR2 SVGAGI. V lost 5 bases to trimming and J lost 4 bases; unmatched junction nucleotides: 3. DNA of the CDR3: TGTGCCAGCAGTCCGGACAGGGGTTACGAGCAGTACTTC. Translated, it gives CASSPDRGYEQYF.

The chain combines TRBV30 with TRBJ1-2; 8 positions match TRBD1. The CDR3 loop spans 17 amino acids. Per germline, CDR1 GTSNPN and CDR2 SVGIG (reference sequence). V was pared by 1 base and J by 1 base, with 11 bases of the junction left unmatched. CDR3 DNA: TGTGCCTGGAGTGGGGCGTTGGACAGGGCTTTTAACTATGGCTACACCTTC. Amino acids: CAWSGALDRAFNYGYTF.

This chain joins TRBV20-1 and TRBJ1-2, with a possible D match to TRBD1 (5 bases). CDR3 length: 11 residues. Trimming shortened V by 5 bases and J by 7 bases, and 11 bases separated the two germline ends. The germline V gene encodes CDR1 DFQATT and CDR2 SNEGSKA (reference sequence). The CDR3 DNA reads as TGCAGTGCTCGCGTTCAGGGTGGCTACACCTTC. Its protein product is CSARVQGGYTF.

The chain combines TRBV28 with TRBJ1-6; 7 positions agree with TRBD1. This CDR3 region has 15 residues. CDR1 is MDHEN, CDR2 SYDVKM, per germline. Germline trimming cut 7 bases from V and 9 bases from J; bases unmatched to any gene: 12. CDR3 in amino acids: CASTQVRTGPSPLHF. CDR3 sequence (DNA): TGTGCCAGCACCCAGGTGAGGACAGGCCCTTCACCCCTCCACTTT.

The chain links TRBV18 to TRBJ1-5; 7 bases are shared with TRBD1. This CDR3 contains 14 residues. V was clipped by 4 bases and J by 3 bases; unmatched bases: 3. The germline gives CDR1 KGHSH, CDR2 LQKENI. CDR3 residues: CASSLGQVNQPQHF. The CDR3 DNA follows: TGTGCCAGCTCACTAGGACAGGTCAATCAGCCCCAGCATTTT.

This chain links TRBV5-1 with TRBJ1-6; 11 positions match TRBD1. This CDR3 comprises 15 residues. The V segment lost 5 bases and the J segment 7 bases; nucleotides outside the gene matches: 5. Germline V gives CDR1 SGHRS, CDR2 YFSETQ. The CDR3 loop reads CASSWTGGGNSPLHF. CDR3 in DNA: TGCGCCAGCAGTTGGACAGGGGGCGGGAATTCACCCCTCCACTTT.

The chain joins TRBV11-2 to TRBJ1-1; 9 positions match TRBD1. V dropped 5 bases and J dropped 6; count of bases not matched to a gene: 4. This CDR3 region has 13 residues. Germline values: CDR1 SGHAT, CDR2 FQNNGV. The CDR3 sequence: CASSMTGGAEAFF. The CDR3 DNA reads as TGTGCCAGCAGCATGACAGGGGGGGCTGAAGCTTTCTTT. The full variable domain, in which reference TRBV11-2 and TRBJ1-1 provide the parts outside the CDR3, is EAGVAQSPRYKIIEKRQSVAFWCNPISGHATLYWYQQILGQGPKLLIQFQNNGVVDDSQLPKDRFSAERLKGVDSTLKIQPAKLEDSAVYLCASSMTGGAEAFFGQGTRLTVV.

The V call is TRBV29-1, the J call TRBJ1-2; D is possibly TRBD1 (5 bases). This CDR3 region has 12 residues. Germline V gene sequence: CDR1 SQVTM, CDR2 ANQGSEA. The V gene lost 0 bases and the J gene lost 6 bases, with 8 bases spanning the gap. CDR3 amino acids: CSVEEGGDGYTF. The CDR3 DNA reads as TGCAGCGTTGAAGAGGGAGGGGATGGCTACACCTTC.

The V gene is TRBV5-3, the J gene TRBJ2-5; tentatively, D is TRBD1 (6 bases). TRBV5-3 is assigned to the ORF class and has an uncertain function. V was trimmed by 4 bases and J by 3 bases, leaving 28 bases between them. The CDR3 contains 19 residues. This CDR3 is CARSRIICYTTQGEETQYF. The CDR3 DNA sequence: TGTGCCAGAAGCCGGATAATCTGTTATACAACACAGGGTGAAGAGACCCAGTACTTC.

The gene calls are TRBV11-3 and TRBJ2-1; the match to TRBD2 covers 9 bases. CDR1 is SGHNT, CDR2 YENEEA, per germline. The CDR3 sequence is 15 residues long. With 1 base clipped from V and 7 bases from J, the junction kept 5 bases outside the gene matches. DNA of the CDR3: TGTGCCAGCAGCTTAGGTGCGGGGGGGCCTAATGAGCAGTTCTTC. Translated: CASSLGAGGPNEQFF.

The chain carries TRBV11-2 and TRBJ1-2; 9 bases line up with TRBD1. The ends lost 3 bases at V and 1 base at J; junction bases unmatched: 9. CDR1 and CDR2 (germline): SGHAT, FQNNGV. The CDR3 length is 17 residues. CDR3 amino acids: CASSFEPRGQGNYGYTF. The CDR3 region has the DNA TGTGCCAGCAGCTTCGAACCCCGGGGACAGGGTAACTATGGCTACACCTTC.

The V call is TRBV4-1, the J call TRBJ2-7, with D uncertain. The CDR3 runs 14 residues. The ends were cut back, 0 bases at V and 5 bases at J, with 11 bases in the middle. Germline V CDR1 and CDR2: MGHRA, YSYEKL. Here the CDR3 reads CASSQELPPNEQYF. CDR3 coding DNA: TGCGCCAGCAGCCAAGAACTACCACCTAACGAGCAGTACTTC.

The chain is built from TRBV27 and TRBJ2-2; D uncertain. The V gene lost 3 bases and the J gene lost 3 bases, with 5 bases spanning the gap. The CDR3 loop spans 13 amino acids. Germline-derived CDR1 and CDR2 are MNHEY and SMNVEV (reference sequence). The CDR3 DNA is TGTGCCAGCAGTTTTCGGGACACCGGGGAGCTGTTTTTT. Translation: CASSFRDTGELFF.